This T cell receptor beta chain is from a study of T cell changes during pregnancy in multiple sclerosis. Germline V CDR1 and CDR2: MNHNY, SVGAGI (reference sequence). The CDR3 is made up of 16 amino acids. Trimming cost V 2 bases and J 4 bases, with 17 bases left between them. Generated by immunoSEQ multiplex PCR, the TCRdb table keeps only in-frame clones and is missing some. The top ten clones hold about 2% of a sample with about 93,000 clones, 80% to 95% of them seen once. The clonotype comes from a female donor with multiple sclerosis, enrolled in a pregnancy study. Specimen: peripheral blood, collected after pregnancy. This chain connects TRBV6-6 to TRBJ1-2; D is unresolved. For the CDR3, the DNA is TGTGCCAGCAGTTACGACGCCACAGCAAGTGCCTATGGCTACACCTTC. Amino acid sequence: CASSYDATASAYGYTF.